What follows is one TCR beta chain and its context. This sample was taken from a study of OX40 agonist ivuxolimab in advanced cancers. Study context: In this cohort, patients received ivuxolimab, an agonistic anti-OX40 (CD134) antibody.

TCRdb's table, derived via immunoSEQ multiplex PCR, lists solely in-frame clones and lacks some. The repertoire holds around 90,000 clones, roughly 91% seen once, with 0.31% in the top ten. Germline V gives CDR1 MNHEY, CDR2 SMNVEV (reference sequence). CDR3 length: 14 amino acids. Trimming took off 5 bases at V and 1 base at J, with 8 bases between the two ends. Patients were ineligible given autoimmune disease history or systemic immunosuppression. The sequences come from CD4+ or CD8+ T cells sorted from blood, collected in a trial of the OX40 agonist ivuxolimab. The chain has TRBV27 and TRBJ2-2, with D perhaps matching TRBD2 (6 bases). This TCR was sampled from an adult with an advanced solid tumor such as melanoma, head and neck, liver or kidney cancer. DNA for the CDR3: TGTGCCAGCAGTCCGGGACTGAACACCGGGGAGCTGTTTTTT. Amino acid sequence: CASSPGLNTGELFF.